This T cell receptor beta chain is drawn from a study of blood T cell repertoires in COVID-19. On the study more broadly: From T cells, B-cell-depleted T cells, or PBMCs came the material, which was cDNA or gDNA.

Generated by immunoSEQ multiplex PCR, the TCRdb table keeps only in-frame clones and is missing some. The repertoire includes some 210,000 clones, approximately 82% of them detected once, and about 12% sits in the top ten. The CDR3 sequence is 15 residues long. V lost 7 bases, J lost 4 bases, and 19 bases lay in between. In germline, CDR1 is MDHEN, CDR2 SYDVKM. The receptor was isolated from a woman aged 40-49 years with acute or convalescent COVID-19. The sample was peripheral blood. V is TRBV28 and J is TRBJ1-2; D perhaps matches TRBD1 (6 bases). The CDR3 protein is CASTLIPRDIYGYTF. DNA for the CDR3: TGTGCCAGCACCCTAATTCCCCGGGACATCTATGGCTACACCTTC.